A selection of T cell receptor beta chains follows, all from one sample in a study of spatial heterogeneity in lung cancer. MiXCR was run by TCRdb on the 5' RACE reads, yielding one entry per CDR3 protein. The table has about 100,000 distinct CDR3 sequences, approximately 4% seen once. Specimen: lung tumor tissue, collected at surgery. The origin of the receptors is a male donor with early-stage non-small cell lung cancer. Each CDR3 is given with its conserved first and last residue. D genes are given only for firm matches. Rows give clone size only sometimes, using once, few, many, or a class for an expanded clone.

j_call v_call d_call clone_size cdr3_nt cdr3_aa
TRBJ1-2 TRBV7-3 . many TGTGCCAGCAGCTCCCATTGGCGGGGCTACACCTTC CASSSHWRGYTF
TRBJ1-6 TRBV12-3/TRBV12-4 . many TGTGCCAGCAGTTTTGGGGGTCCCCTCCACTTT CASSFGGPLHF
TRBJ2-3 TRBV7-2 . many TGTGCCAGCCGCGTGGTCAGCGGTAATGGCGATACGCAGTATTTT CASRVVSGNGDTQYF
TRBJ2-1 TRBV10-1 . many TGCGCCAGCAGTGGTAACAAGAATGAGCAGTTCTTC CASSGNKNEQFF
TRBJ1-5 TRBV2 . few TGTGCCAGCAGAAAAACAGGTGAGGGCAATCAGCCCCAGCATTTT CASRKTGEGNQPQHF
TRBJ1-5 TRBV7-9 . . TGTGCCAGCAGCGAGGGGGGCAGGGGCCCTCATCAGCCCCAGCATTTT CASSEGGRGPHQPQHF
TRBJ2-7 TRBV4-1 . . TGCGCCAGCAGCGAGCGACAAGCGGATTTCTACGAGCAGTACTTC CASSERQADFYEQYF
TRBJ2-3 TRBV6-2/TRBV6-3 TRBD2 . TGTGCCAGCAGTTACCCGACTAGCGGGATAGCGACAGATACGCAGTATTTT CASSYPTSGIATDTQYF
TRBJ2-7 TRBV11-2 . few TGTGCCAGCAGCGCCACGACTCGACTCTACGAGCAGTACTTC CASSATTRLYEQYF
TRBJ2-5 TRBV2 TRBD1 . TGTGCCAGCAGAACAGGGGGCGAGACCCAGTACTTC CASRTGGETQYF
TRBJ1-6 TRBV2 . many TGTGCCAGCAGTGACGGGACTGATTATAATTCACCCCTCCACTTT CASSDGTDYNSPLHF
TRBJ1-4 TRBV6-6 . many TGTGCCAGCAGCCCAGGAGGGGCCGAAAAACTGTTTTTT CASSPGGAEKLFF
TRBJ2-3 TRBV27 . many TGTGCCAGCAGTACGAGAGGAGGCTTTTGGTATACGCAGTATTTT CASSTRGGFWYTQYF
TRBJ1-1 TRBV2 TRBD1 many TGTGCCAGCAGTGAAAGGGCAGGGGGGACTGAAGCTTTCTTT CASSERAGGTEAFF
TRBJ2-3 TRBV11-2 . many TGTGCCAGCAGCTTTGGGTTCAGCGCCAGCACAGATACGCAGTATTTT CASSFGFSASTDTQYF
TRBJ2-5 TRBV5-1 TRBD2 . TGCGCCAGCAGCTTAGCGGCGGGAGTAGAGACCCAGTACTTC CASSLAAGVETQYF
TRBJ2-5 TRBV15 . few TGTGCCACCAGCGACCGCACTCAAGAGACCCAGTACTTC CATSDRTQETQYF
TRBJ2-5 TRBV18 . few TGTGCCAGCTCCAAGGTCCCTTACGGAGAGACCCAGTACTTC CASSKVPYGETQYF
TRBJ1-1 TRBV12-3/TRBV12-4 . few TGTGCCAGCAGTTTGGTGGCAGGTGGCACTGAAGCTTTCTTT CASSLVAGGTEAFF
TRBJ2-3 TRBV5-1 TRBD2 once TGCGCCAGCAGCTTGGCGATTTCGACTAGCGGGAGGGCAGATACGCAGTATTTT CASSLAISTSGRADTQYF
TRBJ1-1 TRBV14 . many TGTGCCAGCAGCCCGTGGCGGGGCACTGAAGCTTTCTTT CASSPWRGTEAFF
TRBJ2-1 TRBV6-6 . few TGTGCCAGTACCGACGGCCTGGAGCAGTTCTTC CASTDGLEQFF
TRBJ2-7 TRBV28 TRBD1 few TGTGCCAGCAGGGGGATTCGGACAGGGATCTACGAGCAGTACTTC CASRGIRTGIYEQYF
TRBJ2-7 TRBV6-5 . few TGTGCCAGCACCCAGGACGGAGAGCCCTACGAGCAGTACTTC CASTQDGEPYEQYF
TRBJ2-5 TRBV10-3 . many TGTGCCTCAGCCACAGGGCTAGAGACCCAGTACTTC CASATGLETQYF
TRBJ2-3 TRBV28 TRBD1 many TGTGCCAGCAGTTTATGGACAGGGGGGGCAGATACGCAGTATTTT CASSLWTGGADTQYF
TRBJ1-6 TRBV6-1 . . TGTGCCAGCAGCCCGTGGGTGGCAGGGGAAATCTCTGATTCACCCCTCCACTTT CASSPWVAGEISDSPLHF
TRBJ2-3 TRBV4-1 TRBD2 few TGCGCCAGCAGCCGCCGTCCCGGGACTATCACAGATACGCAGTATTTT CASSRRPGTITDTQYF
TRBJ2-3 TRBV20-1 . many TGCAGTGTTAACAGTGAGGACAGCACAGATACGCAGTATTTT CSVNSEDSTDTQYF
TRBJ1-3 TRBV28 . many TGTGCCAGCAGGCCAGGGTCGGGAAACACCATATATTTT CASRPGSGNTIYF
TRBJ2-7 TRBV3-1 TRBD2 many TGTGCCAGCAGCCAAGATACGGGACTAGCGGCCTTCTACGAGCAGTACTTC CASSQDTGLAAFYEQYF
TRBJ1-3 TRBV20-1 . many TGCAGTGCTAGTTCCTATAGCTCTGGAAACACCATATATTTT CSASSYSSGNTIYF